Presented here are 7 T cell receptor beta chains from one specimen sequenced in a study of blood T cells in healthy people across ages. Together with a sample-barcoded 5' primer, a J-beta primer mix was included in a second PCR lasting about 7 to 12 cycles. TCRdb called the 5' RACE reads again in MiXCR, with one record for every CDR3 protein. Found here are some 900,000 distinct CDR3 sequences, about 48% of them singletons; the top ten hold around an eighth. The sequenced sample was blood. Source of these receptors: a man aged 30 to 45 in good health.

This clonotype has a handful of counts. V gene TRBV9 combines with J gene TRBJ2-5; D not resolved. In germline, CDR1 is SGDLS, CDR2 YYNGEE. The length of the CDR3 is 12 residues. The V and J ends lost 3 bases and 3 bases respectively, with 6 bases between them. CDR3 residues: CASSANEETQYF. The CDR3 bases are TGTGCCAGCAGCGCGAACGAAGAGACCCAGTACTTC.

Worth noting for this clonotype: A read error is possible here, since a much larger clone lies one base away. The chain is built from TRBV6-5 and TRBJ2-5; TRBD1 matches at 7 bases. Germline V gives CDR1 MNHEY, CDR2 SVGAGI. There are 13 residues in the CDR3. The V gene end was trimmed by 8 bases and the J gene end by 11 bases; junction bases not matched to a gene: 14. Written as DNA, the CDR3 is TGTGCCAGCCGGGACAGATTTATGTATGAGCAGTACTTC. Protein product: CASRDRFMYEQYF.

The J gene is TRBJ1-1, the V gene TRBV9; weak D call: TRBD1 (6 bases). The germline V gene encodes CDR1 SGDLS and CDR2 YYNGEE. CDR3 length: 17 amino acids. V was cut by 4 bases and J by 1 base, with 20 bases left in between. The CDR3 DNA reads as TGTGCCAGCAGCCCGTCCTGGGGGGCGAGGCGGAACACTGAAGCTTTCTTT. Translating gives CASSPSWGARRNTEAFF.

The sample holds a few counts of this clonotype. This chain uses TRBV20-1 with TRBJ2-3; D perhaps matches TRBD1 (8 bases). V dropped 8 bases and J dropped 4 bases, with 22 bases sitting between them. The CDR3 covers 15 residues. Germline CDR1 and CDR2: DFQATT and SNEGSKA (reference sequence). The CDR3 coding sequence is TGCAGTTTCCGACAGGGGAGGGGTTTGGCAGATACGCAGTATTTT. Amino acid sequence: CSFRQGRGLADTQYF.

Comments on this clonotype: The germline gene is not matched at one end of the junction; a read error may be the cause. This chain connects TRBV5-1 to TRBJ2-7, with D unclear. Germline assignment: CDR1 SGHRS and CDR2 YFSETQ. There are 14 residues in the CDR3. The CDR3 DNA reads TGTGCCAGCAGCTTAGGGCAGGCGGCCTACGAGCAGTACTTC. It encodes CASSLGQAAYEQYF.

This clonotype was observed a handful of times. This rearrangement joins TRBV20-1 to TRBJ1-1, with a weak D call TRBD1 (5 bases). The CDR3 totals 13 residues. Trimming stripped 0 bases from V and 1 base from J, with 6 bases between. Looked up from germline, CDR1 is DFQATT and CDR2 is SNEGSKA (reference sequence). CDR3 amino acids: CSAREQGNTEAFF. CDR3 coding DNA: TGCAGTGCTAGAGAGCAGGGGAACACTGAAGCTTTCTTT.

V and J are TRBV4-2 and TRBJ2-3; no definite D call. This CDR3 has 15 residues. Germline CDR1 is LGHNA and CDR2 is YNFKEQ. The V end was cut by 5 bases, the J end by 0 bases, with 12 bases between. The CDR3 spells CASSYTSLSTDTQYF. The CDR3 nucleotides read TGTGCCAGCAGCTACACCTCACTGAGCACAGATACGCAGTATTTT.